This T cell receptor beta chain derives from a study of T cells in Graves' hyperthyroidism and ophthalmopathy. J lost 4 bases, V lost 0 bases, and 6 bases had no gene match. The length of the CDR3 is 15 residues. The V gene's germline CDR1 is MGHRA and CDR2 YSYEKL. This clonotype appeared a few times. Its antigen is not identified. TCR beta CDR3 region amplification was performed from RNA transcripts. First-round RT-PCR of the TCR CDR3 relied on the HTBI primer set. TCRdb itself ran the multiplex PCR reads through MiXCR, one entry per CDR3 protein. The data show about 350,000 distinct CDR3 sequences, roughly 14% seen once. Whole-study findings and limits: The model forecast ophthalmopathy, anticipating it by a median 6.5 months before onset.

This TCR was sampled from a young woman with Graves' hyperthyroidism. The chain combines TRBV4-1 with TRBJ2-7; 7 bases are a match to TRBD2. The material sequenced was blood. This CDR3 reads CASSQDGGRGYEQYF. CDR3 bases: TGCGCCAGCAGCCAAGATGGCGGGAGAGGTTACGAGCAGTACTTC.